This T cell receptor beta chain was captured by sequencing in a study of CD8 T cells in ankylosing spondylitis. Study-level findings and limits: Reports say disease-linked clones showed up significantly more in matched ankylosing spondylitis synovial fluid.

Library preparation for TCR beta used quantitative 5'-RACE with molecular barcodes. TCRdb fed the 5' RACE reads into MiXCR, producing one record per CDR3 protein. The sample lists 250,000 or so distinct CDR3 sequences, 20% to 30% seen once, with more than 0.6% in the top ten. A remark on this clonotype: Its antigen is currently unknown.

There are 12 residues in the CDR3. The germline gives CDR1 DFQATT, CDR2 SNEGSKA (reference sequence). V lost 3 bases and J 3 bases, leaving 5 bases between the germline ends. The sequencing sample was made of blood, either unsorted or a sorted T cell fraction (not recorded which). The chain is built from TRBV20-1 and TRBJ2-2, with D hard to call. The sequence derives from a male donor with ankylosing spondylitis or in good health (not recorded which). CDR3 coding DNA: TGCAGTGCTAGCCCGCACACCGGGGAGCTGTTTTTT. This gives the protein CSASPHTGELFF.